This T cell receptor (beta chain) was sequenced during a study of cytomegalovirus exposure and HLA in healthy donors. This clone was counted a single time. Its matching antigen is unknown. Study-wide results and caveats: Associated with cytomegalovirus, according to the listing, were 150 to 200 TCR beta chains. The study found most TCR sequences rare, yet found some public TCRs in many donors.

TCRdb's table, derived via immunoSEQ multiplex PCR, lists solely in-frame clones and lacks some. The table has some 240,000 clones, 70% to 90% seen once; the top ten hold 4.5% to 6%. Sequenced input: PBMCs. This TCR was sampled from a woman under 30 in good health and CMV-seronegative.

The CDR3 bases are TGCGCCAGCAGCTTGGACCCCGGGTACGGCTACACCTTC. Translated: CASSLDPGYGYTF. V usage is TRBV5-1 and J usage is TRBJ1-2, with D uncertain. The CDR3 extends over 13 amino acids. CDR1 is SGHRS, CDR2 YFSETQ, per germline. The V end was cut by 0 bases, the J end by 8 bases, with 11 bases between.